This T cell receptor (beta chain) originates from a study of somatic mutations in cytotoxic T cells in rheumatoid arthritis. This clone occurred a few times. Its target is unknown. The CDR3 has 13 residues. Trimming left V 1 base short and J 4 bases short, with 9 bases between. CDR1 and CDR2 from the germline V gene are SGHRS and YFSETQ. Study-level results: CD8+ clonality rose with age in rheumatoid arthritis patients, not healthy controls.

Positive magnetic bead selection, which isolated the CD4+ and CD8+ cells, was followed by a flow cytometry check of purity. Sequencing was performed with immunoSEQ multiplex PCR; in TCRdb, only in-frame clones are kept and a portion is missing. This table holds roughly 14,000 clones, around four fifths found once. This TCR was sampled from an adult with rheumatoid arthritis. The chain combines TRBV5-1 with TRBJ2-7, with a possible D match to TRBD1 (6 bases). Sequenced: CD8+ T cells sorted from blood. The CDR3 loop is CASSLTGFYEQYV. Here the CDR3 DNA reads TGCGCCAGCAGCTTGACAGGGTTTTACGAGCAGTACGTC.